The 20 T cell receptor beta chains below were found in one sample sequenced in a study of identical twins. TCRdb reprocessed the 5' RACE reads with MiXCR, giving one entry per CDR3 protein. This table holds approximately 600,000 distinct CDR3 sequences, around 7.4% found once. These records were also assigned to another study, of yellow fever vaccine responses in identical twins.

Sequencing was carried out using PBMCs. The receptor source for this set is a woman aged 18-29 years in good health.

The chain links TRBV7-2 to TRBJ2-3; tentatively, D is TRBD1 (6 bases). CDR1 and CDR2 from the germline V gene are SGHTA and FQGNSA. The CDR3 is 15 residues long. The germline V and J ends were trimmed by 4 bases and 0 bases, with 11 bases remaining between them. This CDR3 reads CASSSRQASTDTQYF. CDR3 coding DNA: TGTGCCAGCAGCTCCCGACAGGCTAGCACAGATACGCAGTATTTT.

This clonotype was picked up many times. The chain joins TRBV3-1 to TRBJ2-1; the match to TRBD2 covers 8 bases. CDR1 is LGHDT and CDR2 is YNNKEL in the germline V gene (reference sequence). This CDR3 comprises 18 residues. J lost 2 bases, V lost 3 bases, and 12 bases had no gene match. The DNA of the CDR3 is TGTGCCAGCAGCCACCGGGGGGGCGTCGGGAGGGCCTACAATGAGCAGTTCTTC. This codes for CASSHRGGVGRAYNEQFF.

This clonotype was recorded a few times. The chain is built from TRBV11-3 and TRBJ2-6; TRBD1 is a possible D gene (6 bases). The CDR3 loop spans 15 amino acids. Trimming cost V 4 bases and J 2 bases, with 9 bases left between them. From germline, CDR1 is SGHNT and CDR2 YENEEA. The CDR3 DNA sequence: TGTGCCAGCAGCTCAGGGGAGACTGGGGCCAACGTCCTGACTTTC. Translation gives CASSSGETGANVLTF.

At least ten counts were recorded for this clonotype. The chain has TRBV7-9 and TRBJ2-1; D may match TRBD1 or TRBD2 (6 bases each). The V gene lost 5 bases and the J gene lost 4 bases, with 18 bases spanning the gap. The CDR3 runs 16 residues. Germline CDR1 is SEHNR and CDR2 is FQNEAQ (reference sequence). CDR3 sequence (DNA): TGTGCCAGCAGCACCAGGGCGGAGGGGGTTTACAATGAGCAGTTCTTC. The encoded protein is CASSTRAEGVYNEQFF.

This clonotype was detected many times. The chain couples TRBV12-3 or TRBV12-4 to TRBJ2-7; TRBD2 matches at 7 bases. This CDR3 is built from 14 residues. Losses at the gene ends were 6 bases for V and 6 bases for J; bases not matched to a gene: 11. This CDR3 is CASRDGLTGGEQYF. CDR3 DNA sequence: TGTGCCAGCAGGGACGGACTCACGGGAGGCGAGCAGTACTTC.

This clonotype has a count of ten or more. The V gene is TRBV7-2, the J gene TRBJ2-1; D gene ambiguous. V shed 2 bases and J shed 7 bases, with 6 bases lying between them. The CDR3 runs 12 residues. Germline assignment: CDR1 SGHTA and CDR2 FQGNSA. The CDR3 loop reads CASSLKRNEQFF. In DNA, the CDR3 is TGTGCCAGCAGCTTAAAGAGAAATGAGCAGTTCTTC. Complete variable domain (other parts from reference TRBV7-2 and TRBJ2-1): GAGVSQSPSNKVTEKGKDVELRCDPISGHTALYWYRQSLGQGLEFLIYFQGNSAPDKSGLPSDRFSAERTGGSVSTLTIQRTQQEDSAVYLCASSLKRNEQFFGPGTRLTVL.

The V call is TRBV24-1, the J call TRBJ2-7, with TRBD2 matching 8 bases. This CDR3 has 14 residues. Germline CDR1 is KGHDR and CDR2 is SFDVKD. V gave up 7 bases and J gave up 4 bases; unmatched junction bases: 8. As DNA, the CDR3 is TGTGCCACCAGCACCAGCGGGAGCGGGTACGAGCAGTACTTC. It encodes CATSTSGSGYEQYF.

V is TRBV20-1 and J is TRBJ2-5; either TRBD1 or TRBD2 may supply D (5 bases each). The V gene's germline CDR1 is DFQATT and CDR2 SNEGSKA (reference sequence). This CDR3 is 15 amino acids long. The V gene lost 3 bases and the J gene lost 3 bases, with 17 bases spanning the gap. CDR3 DNA: TGCAGTGCTAGCGAACTAGTTGGGGCCAAAGAGACCCAGTACTTC. Its translation is CSASELVGAKETQYF.

This clonotype showed up many times. This sequence joins TRBV10-2 and TRBJ2-1; D remains ambiguous. Trimming shortened V by 4 bases and J by 6 bases, and 7 bases separated the two germline ends. CDR3 length: 12 residues. Germline CDR1 reads WSHSY; CDR2 reads SAAADI. CDR3 sequence reads: CASSGISNEQFF. The CDR3 DNA is TGCGCCAGCAGTGGCATTAGCAATGAGCAGTTCTTC.

This clonotype has a count of ten or more. Here the CDR3 reads CASSAHYEQYV. CDR3 bases: TGTGCCAGCAGCGCCCACTACGAGCAGTACGTC. The chain recombines TRBV11-2 with TRBJ2-7, with D hard to call. Germline V lookup: CDR1 SGHAT, CDR2 FQNNGV. Trimming stripped 5 bases from V and 3 bases from J, with 5 bases between. The CDR3 is made up of 11 amino acids.

This clonotype was detected only a few times. The chain carries TRBV29-1 and TRBJ2-7; TRBD2 matches at 10 bases. Germline CDR1 and CDR2: SQVTM and ANQGSEA. The length of the CDR3 is 18 residues. V lost 5 bases, J lost 2 bases, and 18 bases stayed unmatched. This CDR3 is CSVYVWAERTSGTYEQYF. CDR3 nucleotide sequence: TGCAGCGTTTATGTCTGGGCGGAACGGACTAGCGGTACCTACGAGCAGTACTTC.

In its sample, this clonotype was seen a few times. The rearrangement links TRBV7-9 to TRBJ1-5; 9 bases are shared with TRBD1. V was pared by 5 bases and J by 6 bases, with 11 bases of the junction left unmatched. The germline gives CDR1 SEHNR, CDR2 FQNEAQ (reference sequence). This CDR3 spans 16 amino acids. This CDR3 is CASSAGGTGTGQPQHF. The CDR3 coding sequence is TGTGCCAGCAGCGCTGGCGGGACAGGGACCGGTCAGCCCCAGCATTTT.

In this sample, this clonotype turned up many times. The genes are TRBV6-4 and TRBJ1-6, with D maybe TRBD1 (5 bases). The CDR3 is 13 residues long. The germline gives CDR1 MRHNA, CDR2 SNTAGT. Trimming left V 2 bases short and J 10 bases short, with 9 bases between. The CDR3 here is CASSDRQFSPLHF. CDR3 nucleotide sequence: TGTGCCAGCAGTGACCGACAGTTCTCACCCCTCCACTTT.

The V gene is TRBV7-9, the J gene TRBJ2-7, with TRBD2 identical over 7 bases. The CDR3 is 12 amino acids. V was pared by 5 bases and J by 6 bases, with 4 bases of the junction left unmatched. Germline CDR1 is SEHNR and CDR2 is FQNEAQ (reference sequence). CDR3 in amino acids: CASSKAGLEQYV. DNA for the CDR3: TGTGCCAGCAGCAAAGCGGGGCTCGAGCAGTACGTC.

This clonotype was seen repeatedly, ten times or more. The chain carries TRBV25-1 and TRBJ2-2; the D gene is possibly TRBD2 (5 bases). V lost 6 bases and J lost 3, with 11 bases in between. Germline V gives CDR1 MGHDK, CDR2 SYGVNS. This CDR3 has 14 amino acids. CDR3 protein: CASSDYTYTGELFF. The DNA of the CDR3 is TGTGCCAGCAGCGACTACACCTACACCGGGGAGCTGTTTTTT.

The sample holds many counts of this clonotype. The V call is TRBV10-3, the J call TRBJ2-1; D unresolved. CDR3 length equals 18 residues. Looked up from germline, CDR1 is ENHRY and CDR2 is SYGVKD. V lost 4 bases and J 3 bases, leaving 22 bases between the germline ends. The CDR3: CAISVPPVATQVYNEQFF. CDR3 nucleotide sequence: TGTGCCATCAGTGTCCCCCCAGTGGCGACCCAGGTCTACAATGAGCAGTTCTTC.

This clonotype was counted at least ten times. The chain is built from TRBV7-9 and TRBJ1-4, with 7 positions matching TRBD1. The CDR3 totals 15 residues. J lost 5 bases, V lost 3 bases, and 6 bases had no gene match. The germline CDR1 and CDR2 sequences are SEHNR and FQNEAQ (reference sequence). The CDR3 DNA reads TGTGCCAGCAGCTTCTGGGGACAGCGGAATGAAAAACTGTTTTTT. This translates into CASSFWGQRNEKLFF.

This clonotype was detected ten times or more. The V gene is TRBV5-1, the J gene TRBJ1-1; D is uncertain. The V gene lost 5 bases and the J gene lost 2 bases, with 7 bases spanning the gap. The CDR3 totals 12 residues. Per germline, CDR1 SGHRS and CDR2 YFSETQ. The CDR3 is CASRFGNTEAFF. Written as DNA, the CDR3 is TGCGCCAGCAGGTTTGGTAACACTGAAGCTTTCTTT.

This clonotype was found a few times. The V and J genes are TRBV6-2 or TRBV6-3 and TRBJ2-3; 9 nucleotides align to TRBD1. The CDR3 totals 15 residues. V gave up 10 bases and J gave up 5 bases; unmatched junction bases: 13. Germline CDR1 reads MNHEY; CDR2 reads SVGEGT. The CDR3, as DNA: TGTGCCACCAAACCCGGGACAGGGAATGGAGATACGCAGTATTTT. This sequence encodes CATKPGTGNGDTQYF.

This clonotype was seen repeatedly, ten times or more. V and J are TRBV12-3 or TRBV12-4 and TRBJ2-7; 10 bases are a match to TRBD2. V gave up 4 bases and J gave up 7 bases; unmatched junction bases: 4. This CDR3 has 13 amino acids. CDR3 sequence (DNA): TGTGCCAGCAGTTACAGCGGGAGGGGTGAGCAGTACTTC. This encodes CASSYSGRGEQYF.